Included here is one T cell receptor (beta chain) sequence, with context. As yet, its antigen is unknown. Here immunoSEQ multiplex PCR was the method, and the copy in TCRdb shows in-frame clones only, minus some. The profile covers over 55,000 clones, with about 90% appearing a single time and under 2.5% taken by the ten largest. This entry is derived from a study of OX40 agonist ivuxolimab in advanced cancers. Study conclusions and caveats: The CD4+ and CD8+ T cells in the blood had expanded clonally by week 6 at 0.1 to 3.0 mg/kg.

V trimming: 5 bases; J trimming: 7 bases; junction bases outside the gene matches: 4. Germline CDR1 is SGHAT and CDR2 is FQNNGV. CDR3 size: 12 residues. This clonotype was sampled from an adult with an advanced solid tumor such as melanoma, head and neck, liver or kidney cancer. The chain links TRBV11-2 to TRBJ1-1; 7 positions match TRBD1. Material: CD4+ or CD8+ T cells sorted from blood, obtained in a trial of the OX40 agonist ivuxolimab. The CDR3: CASSPDRLEAFF. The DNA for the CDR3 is TGTGCCAGCAGCCCGGACAGGCTTGAAGCTTTCTTT.